The clone carrying this T cell receptor beta chain was found once. At one end the junction does not follow the germline gene, possibly because of a read error. The data stem from a study of response to subunit inactivated influenza vaccine. This CDR3 is 14 amino acids long. CDR1 DFQATT and CDR2 SNEGSKA come from the germline V gene (reference sequence). One entry per CDR3 protein, called by TCRdb with MiXCR from the RT-PCR reads. The sample yields more than 600,000 distinct CDR3 sequences, 15% to 20% seen once. Sequencing was performed on PBMCs from blood, taken roughly 5 days after vaccination. This chain uses TRBV20-1 with TRBJ2-1; a weak D match, TRBD2 (5 bases). The sequence derives from a man aged 50 to 59 who received an inactivated influenza vaccine. CDR3 bases: TGCAGTGCTAGCGCTAGCAGTGGGTTTAATGCGCAGTTCTTC. Its translation: CSASASSGFNAQFF.